The 3 T cell receptor beta chains presented below share a single source sample, sequenced in a study of T cells after yellow fever vaccination. From the 5' RACE reads, TCRdb called clonotypes with MiXCR, one entry per CDR3 protein. The sample lists hundreds of thousands of distinct CDR3 sequences; 10% to 15% were seen once. The material sequenced was PBMCs, taken on the day of the yellow fever booster vaccination. Receptors were obtained from a man aged 25-40 years who received the YFV17D yellow fever vaccine.

The chain couples TRBV29-1 to TRBJ2-7; D is uncertain. Trimming removed 7 bases from V and 3 bases from J, with 19 bases in between. The germline V gene encodes CDR1 SQVTM and CDR2 ANQGSEA. The CDR3 is 14 amino acids. The DNA of the CDR3 is TGCAGCGCCTCCCACCCGGTCCTTGGCTACGAGCAGTACTTC. Its protein product is CSASHPVLGYEQYF.

This clonotype occurred once. V gene TRBV5-1 combines with J gene TRBJ2-7; 10 bases agree with TRBD2. The CDR3 sequence is 18 residues long. Germline V gene lookup returns CDR1 SGHRS and CDR2 YFSETQ. The trim removed 3 bases at V and 3 bases at J, leaving 15 bases unmatched. In DNA form, the CDR3 reads TGCGCCAGCAGCTGGAAGAAGGCCGGGACTAGCGTGCACTACGAGCAGTACTTC. It codes for CASSWKKAGTSVHYEQYF. The variable domain in full, with the rest retrieved from reference TRBV5-1 and TRBJ2-7, is KAGVTQTPRYLIKTRGQQVTLSCSPISGHRSVSWYQQTPGQGLQFLFEYFSETQRNKGNFPGRFSGRQFSNSRSEMNVSTLELGDSALYLCASSWKKAGTSVHYEQYFGPGTRLTVT.

This clonotype was seen a handful of times. The chain employs TRBV20-1 and TRBJ2-7, with D possibly matching TRBD1 (6 bases). V lost 3 bases, J lost 2 bases, and 14 bases lay in between. The CDR3 loop spans 14 amino acids. Germline lookup yields CDR1 DFQATT and CDR2 SNEGSKA (reference sequence). The CDR3 sequence is CSASFDGQPYEQYF. CDR3 DNA: TGCAGTGCTAGTTTTGACGGACAGCCCTACGAGCAGTACTTC.